This T cell receptor beta chain was profiled in a study of glioma-infiltrating T cells after dendritic cell vaccination (dated by TCRdb to between 2015 and 2016). Turning to the overall study: The cohort included 15 or so glioblastoma patients drawn from Phase I and II dendritic cell vaccination trials, of whom 9 were newly diagnosed and 6 had recurrent disease. Between the early 2000s and the early 2010s, the patients were given dendritic cell vaccination pulsed with autologous tumor lysate. The vaccine consisted of monocyte-derived dendritic cells cultured approximately 7 days with IL-4 and GM-CSF, then pulsed overnight with autologous tumor lysate. Three intradermal dendritic cell vaccine injections were administered to patients at biweekly intervals in the arm below the axilla. Deep sequencing of TCR beta CDR3 regions was used to quantify tumor-infiltrating lymphocyte content and compare tumor and blood repertoires in dendritic cell-vaccinated glioblastoma patients. Survival after dendritic cell vaccination was correlated with TCR sequencing metrics, such as TIL content and the overlap between tumor and blood repertoires.

Comment on this clone: Its binding antigen is unknown. The record has no base qualities; no much larger clone is one base away.

The research as a whole found: No direct relationship between TCR clonality and survival was found, suggesting that a diverse polyclonal response may matter. The three-group TCR overlap response model was characterized as speculative, and prospective validation of the model was stated to be required. The cohort was small and heterogeneous, and full blood and tumor sets were available for few patients, with initial-recurrent tumor pairs available for even fewer patients. After dendritic cell vaccination, a higher estimated pretreatment TIL content predicted longer time to progression and overall survival.

This sample's time point label indicates: after dendritic cell vaccination, including at tumor progression/relapse. Selection of patients required sufficient residual fresh-frozen tumor tissue and over two years of available survival data. Molecular status otherwise varied across the glioblastoma patients, but none of them carried an isocitrate dehydrogenase mutation. PBMC collection took place before vaccination, two weeks after the third vaccination, and at tumor progression if progression occurred. The Qiagen DNeasy Blood extraction Kit was used for extraction of genomic DNA. TCRB CDR3 regions were amplified from 1.5 to 2.5 ug genomic DNA, or all available DNA if less, using the immunoSEQ assay. For multiplex PCR, 60 forward primers for TCR V beta segments and 13 reverse primers for J beta segments were used. Synthetic control templates were spiked into each sample at limiting dilution to estimate reads per starting template. Reads of 87 bp were generated by sequencing on the Illumina HiSeq System. Regarding the original processing steps: PCR and sequencing errors were removed by a nearest neighbor algorithm that merged closely related sequences. TCR overlap was measured as the percentage of unique tumor TCR beta sequences that were also present in the peripheral blood of the same patient. The immuneACCESS repertoire file appears here via TCRdb, limited to in-frame rearrangements. These files lack a portion of the clones; in checked studies, under half of the deficit traces to unresolved V genes, and the cause of the others is not known. The D gene and trimming were derived from the DNA, and the V and J assignments and clone size from that table. Present in this sample are 70,000 to 95,000 clones, around 90% of which were seen just once. The top ten clonotypes cover approximately 2.1% of the sample.

The CDR3, from cysteine to phenylalanine, totals 14 residues. Only the CDR3 part of the read is kept: 42 bases, read in frame from the first base. V is reduced by 5 bases and J by 6 bases, leaving a spacing of 14 bases between them. The germline V gene sets CDR1 to SGHVS and CDR2 to FNYEAQ. The chain was built from TRBV7-6 and TRBJ1-5, with the D segment identity uncertain. The specimen was blood, collected after dendritic cell vaccination. This clonotype was sampled from a human donor with glioblastoma. The CDR3 corresponds to CASSPEGWGQPQHF. The DNA sequence is TGTGCCAGCAGCCCCGAGGGTTGGGGTCAGCCCCAGCATTTT.